This is a list of T cell receptor beta chains from one sample in a study of blood T cell repertoires in COVID-19. This table comes from immunoSEQ multiplex PCR, and its TCRdb copy is limited to in-frame clones, with some not included. The sample comprises over 250,000 clones, roughly 84% of which are singletons, and roughly 1.5% rests with the top ten. The sequenced sample was peripheral blood. The origin of the receptors is a human donor with COVID-19, enrolled during active disease. The donor label of this sample is uncertain. Each CDR3 is given with its conserved first and last residue. A D gene is named only where the DNA matches it firmly. Size is omitted from some rows. Given values are once, few, many or a class for expanded clones.

>TRBV10-2|.|TRBJ2-2|TRBD1
CASSWTGAGELFF
TGCGCCAGCAGTTGGACAGGGGCCGGGGAGCTGTTTTTT
>TRBV28|.|TRBJ1-4|.
CASSQQGFNEKLFF
TGTGCCAGCAGTCAACAGGGTTTTAATGAAAAACTGTTTTTT
>TRBV28|once|TRBJ2-3|TRBD1
CASTPPYRGQSTDTQYF
TGTGCCAGCACCCCTCCGTACAGGGGACAAAGCACAGATACGCAGTATTTT
>TRBV10-3|.|TRBJ2-1|.
CAIDPSGYNEQFF
TGTGCCATTGACCCCTCGGGGTACAATGAGCAGTTCTTC
>TRBV11-2|many|TRBJ1-6|TRBD1
CASSLADRSSYNSPLHF
TGTGCCAGCAGCTTAGCGGACAGGAGCTCCTATAATTCACCCCTCCACTTT
>TRBV5-5|.|TRBJ2-3|TRBD1
CASSRLGTGGAVTDTQYF
TGTGCCAGCAGCAGACTTGGGACAGGGGGCGCGGTAACAGATACGCAGTATTTT
>TRBV27|.|TRBJ2-3|TRBD2
CASRPPALAVSTDTQYF
TGTGCCAGCAGGCCGCCAGCTCTAGCGGTTAGCACAGATACGCAGTATTTT
>TRBV19|.|TRBJ1-6|.
CASSIRQTNSPLHF
TGTGCCAGTAGTATTAGACAGACGAATTCACCCCTCCACTTT
>TRBV30|.|TRBJ2-2|TRBD2
CAWRAGRASGELFF
TGTGCCTGGAGAGCCGGGAGGGCCTCCGGGGAGCTGTTTTTT
>TRBV3-1/TRBV3-2|.|TRBJ2-7|.
CASSQVSGLSSYEQYF
TGTGCCAGCAGCCAAGTTTCTGGTCTTAGCTCCTACGAGCAGTACTTC
>TRBV7-9|once|TRBJ2-7|.
CASRSGQGYEQYF
TGTGCCAGCAGGTCGGGACAAGGCTACGAGCAGTACTTC
>TRBV4-3|.|TRBJ2-1|.
CASSPRAGAFTYNEQFF
TGCGCCAGCAGCCCCCGCGCCGGAGCCTTTACCTACAATGAGCAGTTCTTC
>TRBV5-1|.|TRBJ2-7|TRBD2
CASSQGGVPTYEQYF
TGCGCCAGCAGCCAGGGAGGGGTCCCTACCTACGAGCAGTACTTC
>TRBV7-2|.|TRBJ2-5|TRBD1
CASSEVDTGTGVETQYF
TGTGCCAGCAGCGAGGTAGACACCGGGACAGGGGTAGAGACCCAGTACTTC
>TRBV2|once|TRBJ2-7|TRBD1
CASRNRDRGYEQYF
TGTGCCAGCAGGAACCGGGACAGGGGCTACGAGCAGTACTTC
>TRBV6-1|.|TRBJ2-5|.
CASSEDRVGETQYF
TGTGCCAGCAGTGAAGACAGGGTAGGGGAGACCCAGTACTTC
>TRBV15|.|TRBJ2-1|TRBD2
CATSRDAGGGEQFF
TGTGCCACCAGCAGAGATGCGGGGGGGGGTGAGCAGTTCTTC
>TRBV12-2|once|TRBJ2-2|.
CASRLAPTGFKDRGDTGELFF
TGTGCAAGTCGCTTAGCCCCAACCGGCTTCAAGGACAGGGGGGACACCGGGGAGCTGTTTTTT
>TRBV29-1|.|TRBJ1-1|.
CSVETEDRFF
TGCAGCGTTGAAACGGAGGATCGCTTCTTT
>TRBV24-1|.|TRBJ2-2|.
CATRDALGGAGELFF
TGTGCCACCAGAGACGCCCTCGGGGGTGCCGGGGAGCTGTTTTTT
>TRBV28|once|TRBJ1-2|.
CASSFLTGGYGYTF
TGTGCCAGCAGTTTCCTCACAGGTGGCTATGGCTACACCTTC
>TRBV4-3|.|TRBJ2-1|.
CASSQDRRNRELFF
TGCGCCAGCAGCCAAGATCGGAGGAACAGGGAGTTGTTCTTC
>TRBV29-1|.|TRBJ1-6|.
CSAVLGRQSPLHF
TGCAGCGCCGTTTTGGGGCGTCAATCACCCCTCCACTTT
>TRBV30|.|TRBJ1-3|TRBD1
CAWSVRGQGWGNTIYF
TGTGCCTGGAGTGTACGGGGACAGGGGTGGGGAAACACCATATATTTT
>TRBV27|once|TRBJ2-5|TRBD1
CASRPGDRGQETQYF
TGTGCCAGCAGACCTGGGGACAGGGGACAAGAGACCCAGTACTTC
>TRBV9|.|TRBJ1-1|TRBD1
CASSRTGDDTEAFF
TGTGCCAGCAGCCGGACAGGGGACGACACTGAAGCTTTCTTT
>TRBV4-3|.|TRBJ2-7|.
CASSQDLQEGYEQYF
TGCGCCAGCAGCCAAGATCTACAGGAAGGCTACGAGCAGTACTTC
>TRBV9|once|TRBJ2-1|TRBD2
CASSVVPTSGNNEQFF
TGTGCCAGCAGCGTAGTTCCAACTAGCGGGAACAATGAGCAGTTCTTC
>TRBV27|once|TRBJ1-1|.
CASSLVQNLNTEAFF
TGTGCCAGCAGTTTGGTCCAGAACCTGAACACTGAAGCTTTCTTT
>TRBV7-9|once|TRBJ1-6|.
CASSFILESSYNSPLHF
.
>TRBV7-3|.|TRBJ2-6|TRBD1
CASGMGQFSGANVLTF
TGTGCCAGCGGCATGGGACAGTTCTCTGGGGCCAACGTCCTGACTTTC
>TRBV19|.|TRBJ1-6|.
CASSGTTAGFYNSPLHF
TGTGCCAGTTCCGGAACTACCGCGGGATTCTATAATTCACCCCTCCACTTT
>TRBV6-5|once|TRBJ1-1|TRBD1
CASSYSPGQGVPEAFF
TGTGCCAGCAGTTACTCTCCGGGACAGGGAGTTCCTGAAGCTTTCTTT
>TRBV15|.|TRBJ2-3|TRBD2
CATSRARGRGADTQYF
TGTGCCACCAGCAGAGCGCGCGGGAGAGGGGCAGATACGCAGTATTTT
>TRBV4-3|.|TRBJ1-1|TRBD1
CASSQDRGLTEAFF
TGCGCCAGCAGCCAAGACAGGGGGCTCACTGAAGCTTTCTTT
>TRBV3-1/TRBV3-2|.|TRBJ1-1|.
CASSQGGRGAFF
TGTGCCAGCAGCCAAGGGGGGCGAGGAGCTTTCTTT
>TRBV18|.|TRBJ2-1|TRBD2
CASSPLAGDRNEQFF
TGTGCCAGCTCACCCCTAGCGGGAGACCGCAATGAGCAGTTCTTC
>TRBV28|.|TRBJ2-3|.
CASSSPGPDTQYF
TGTGCCAGCAGTTCCCCGGGTCCTGATACGCAGTATTTT
>TRBV30|.|TRBJ2-3|TRBD1
CAWTGDLDRGSTDTQYF
TGTGCCTGGACTGGGGACTTGGACAGGGGAAGCACAGATACGCAGTATTTT
>TRBV6-5|.|TRBJ1-2|TRBD1
CASSQTTQGTYGYTF
TGTGCCAGCAGTCAAACTACACAGGGGACCTATGGCTACACCTTC
>TRBV9|.|TRBJ1-4|.
CASSPQGVLGEKLFF
TGTGCCAGCAGCCCTCAAGGGGTTCTTGGTGAAAAACTGTTTTTT
>TRBV30|.|TRBJ2-1|TRBD2
CAWRVPGLADNEQFF
TGTGCCTGGAGGGTTCCGGGACTAGCGGACAATGAGCAGTTCTTC
>TRBV20-1|.|TRBJ2-1|.
CSASFVAPAYNEQFF
TGCAGTGCTAGTTTCGTGGCTCCTGCCTACAATGAGCAGTTCTTC
>TRBV28|.|TRBJ1-2|TRBD1
CASSSTLGTVTNYGYTF
TGTGCCAGCAGTTCAACCTTAGGGACAGTTACTAACTATGGCTACACCTTC
>TRBV3-1/TRBV3-2|.|TRBJ1-2|.
CASSQDQGLYGYTF
TGTGCCAGCAGCCAAGATCAGGGACTCTATGGCTACACCTTC
>TRBV2|few|TRBJ1-5|.
CASSELSGGNQPQHF
TGTGCCAGCAGTGAATTATCAGGGGGCAATCAGCCCCAGCATTTT
>TRBV19|.|TRBJ2-6|.
CASRPSLQGSGANVLTF
TGTGCCAGTAGACCCTCTTTACAGGGTTCTGGGGCCAACGTCCTGACTTTC
>TRBV5-1|few|TRBJ2-2|TRBD1
CASSNRTGTIGELFF
TGCGCCAGCAGCAATAGGACAGGGACGATCGGGGAGCTGTTTTTT
>TRBV14|.|TRBJ2-1|TRBD2
CASSKVLAGALTEQFF
TGTGCCAGCAGCAAAGTACTAGCGGGAGCCCTCACGGAGCAGTTCTTC
>TRBV27|.|TRBJ2-7|.
CASQSPPFGQYF
TGTGCCAGTCAGTCTCCTCCTTTTGGGCAGTACTTC
>TRBV28|.|TRBJ2-7|TRBD1
CASSSGDRDLEQYF
TGTGCCAGCAGTTCGGGGGACAGGGACCTCGAGCAGTACTTC
>TRBV6-6|.|TRBJ1-4|.
CASSSIDSSNEKLFF
TGTGCCAGCAGTTCTATAGACAGCTCTAATGAAAAACTGTTTTTT
>TRBV15|.|TRBJ1-5|.
CATGLGRGKPQHF
TGTGCCACCGGCCTCGGTCGAGGTAAGCCCCAGCATTTT
>TRBV28|.|TRBJ2-1|TRBD2
CASSLGVAGLNNEQFF
TGTGCCAGCAGTTTAGGTGTAGCGGGCCTCAACAATGAGCAGTTCTTC
>TRBV6-1|.|TRBJ2-6|.
CASSEGRSGANVLTF
TGTGCCAGCAGTGAGGGCAGATCTGGGGCCAACGTCCTGACTTTC
>TRBV6-4|.|TRBJ2-3|TRBD1
CASSEQGGTTDTQYF
TGTGCCAGCAGTGAACAGGGGGGAACAACAGATACGCAGTATTTT
>TRBV4-1|many|TRBJ1-2|.
CASSQGGLTRSGYTF
TGCGCCAGCAGCCAAGGGGGACTTACCAGGAGCGGCTACACCTTC
>TRBV7-8|.|TRBJ2-5|TRBD1
CASSLAVRGMETQYF
TGTGCCAGCAGCTTAGCGGTCAGGGGGATGGAGACCCAGTACTTC
>TRBV6-6|.|TRBJ1-4|TRBD1
CASSYSSTGVNEKLFF
TGTGCCAGCAGTTACTCGTCGACAGGGGTTAATGAAAAACTGTTTTTT
>TRBV27|.|TRBJ2-3|TRBD1
CASSELRGIRTDTQYF
TGTGCCAGCAGTGAACTCAGGGGGATACGAACAGATACGCAGTATTTT